This T cell receptor beta chain was captured in a study of molecular identifiers for immune sequencing clone quantification. Preparation of the bulk TCR libraries relied on previously described methods and listed TCR primers. TCRdb used MiXCR to reprocess the PCR reads, holding one entry per CDR3 protein. The sample yields about 630,000 distinct CDR3 sequences, roughly 23% seen once. On this clonotype: Its antigen remains unidentified.

Using 10%, 30% or 50% RNA, naive CD8 libraries were derived from around 20,000 to 1,000,000 sorted cells. The CD8+CD4-CCR7+CD45RA+ phenotype defined the sorted naive CD8 T cells. The study, taken as a whole, reports: Among effectors, clones above 20 RNA copies held over 99% of molecules; among naive cells, under 1%.

V was pared by 8 bases and J by 1 base, with 6 bases between. The CDR3 length is 12 residues. From germline, CDR1 is MNHEY and CDR2 SMNVEV (reference sequence). The sequencing sample was made of naive CD8+ T cells from blood, with Jurkat cell RNA spiked in. Subset defined: FACS-sorted CD8+CD4-CCR7+CD45RA+ naive T cells. This TCR came from a human donor in good health. Some libraries in this study had Jurkat cell RNA spiked in. The chain recombines TRBV27 with TRBJ2-4, with TRBD2 as a possible D gene (6 bases). The CDR3, as DNA: TGTGCCAGCCGGGAGGCCAAAAACATTCAGTACTTC. Protein sequence: CASREAKNIQYF.